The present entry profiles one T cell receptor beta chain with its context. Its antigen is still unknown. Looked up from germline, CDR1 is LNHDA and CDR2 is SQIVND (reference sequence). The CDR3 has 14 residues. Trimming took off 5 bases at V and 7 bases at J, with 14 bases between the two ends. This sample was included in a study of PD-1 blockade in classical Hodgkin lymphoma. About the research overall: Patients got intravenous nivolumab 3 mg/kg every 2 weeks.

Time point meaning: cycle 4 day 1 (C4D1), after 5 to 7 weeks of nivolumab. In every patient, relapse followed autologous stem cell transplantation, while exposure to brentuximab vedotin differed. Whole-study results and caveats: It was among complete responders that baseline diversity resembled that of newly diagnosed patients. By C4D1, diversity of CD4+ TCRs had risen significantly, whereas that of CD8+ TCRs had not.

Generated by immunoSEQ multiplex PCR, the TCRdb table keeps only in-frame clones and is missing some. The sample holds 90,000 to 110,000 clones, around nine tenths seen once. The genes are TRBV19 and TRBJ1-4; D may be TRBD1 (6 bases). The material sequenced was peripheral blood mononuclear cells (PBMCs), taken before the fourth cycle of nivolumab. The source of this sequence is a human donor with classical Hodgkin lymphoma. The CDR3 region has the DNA TGTGCCAGTAGTTTTGCAGGGGTGGCTGAAAAACTGTTTTTT. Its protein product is CASSFAGVAEKLFF.